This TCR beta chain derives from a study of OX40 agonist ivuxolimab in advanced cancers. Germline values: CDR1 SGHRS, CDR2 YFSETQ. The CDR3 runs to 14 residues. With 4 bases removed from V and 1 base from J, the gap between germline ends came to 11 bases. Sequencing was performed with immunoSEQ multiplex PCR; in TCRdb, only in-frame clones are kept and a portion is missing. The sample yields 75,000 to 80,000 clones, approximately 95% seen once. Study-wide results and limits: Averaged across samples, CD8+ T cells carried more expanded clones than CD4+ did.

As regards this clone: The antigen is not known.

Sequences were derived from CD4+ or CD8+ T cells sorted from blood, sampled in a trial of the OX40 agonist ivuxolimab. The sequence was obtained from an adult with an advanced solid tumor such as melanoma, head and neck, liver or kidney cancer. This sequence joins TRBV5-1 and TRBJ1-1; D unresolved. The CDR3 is CASSVLDGNTEAFF. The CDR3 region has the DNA TGCGCCAGCAGCGTCCTGGACGGGAACACTGAAGCTTTCTTT.